The 7 T cell receptor beta chains below were found in one sample sequenced in a study of CD8 T cells in ankylosing spondylitis. TCRdb re-derived calls from the 5' RACE reads in MiXCR, one entry per CDR3 protein. The data contain about 240,000 distinct CDR3 sequences, 8.6% of them seen just once; the ten biggest clones take up about 6.8%. Material: blood, either unsorted or a sorted T cell fraction (not recorded which). These TCRs come from a male donor with ankylosing spondylitis or in good health (not recorded which).

This clonotype was detected ten times or more. The rearrangement uses TRBV7-9 and TRBJ2-1, with 12 bases fitting TRBD2. Germline V CDR1 and CDR2: SEHNR, FQNEAQ (reference sequence). This CDR3 is built from 15 residues. V lost 5 bases, J lost 10 bases, and 9 bases stayed unmatched. The CDR3 bases are TGTGCCAGCAGCACCGGACTAGCGGGATTTCAGGAGCAGTTCTTC. Translating it yields CASSTGLAGFQEQFF.

This clonotype was picked up many times. A junction end diverges from the germline sequence, so it may reflect a read error. The chain joins TRBV7-7 to TRBJ2-1; D is undetermined. The CDR3 extends over 13 amino acids. Germline CDR1 reads SSHAT; CDR2 reads FNYEAQ (reference sequence). The CDR3 nucleotides are TGTGCTAGCAGCCCTTTTGAAGAAGGGGAGCAGTTCTTC. Translating it yields CASSPFEEGEQFF.

The chain is built from TRBV6-1 and TRBJ1-5, with TRBD1 matching over 9 bases. The CDR3 is 14 residues long. Germline V gene sequence: CDR1 MNHNS, CDR2 SASEGT. Unmatched junction bases numbered 3, after V lost 7 bases and J lost 2 bases. The CDR3 loop reads CASKQGAGNQPQHF. In nucleotides, the CDR3 is TGTGCCAGCAAACAGGGGGCGGGCAATCAGCCCCAGCATTTT.

In the case of this clonotype: Since a much larger clone is just one base distant, this may be a read error. The rearrangement links TRBV9 to TRBJ1-2, with D uncertain. The V gene lost 4 bases and the J gene lost 3 bases, with 10 bases spanning the gap. The germline CDR1 and CDR2 sequences are SGDLS and YYNGEE. This CDR3 is 13 amino acids long. The CDR3 DNA sequence: TGTGCCAGCAGCCACGGGGAGGACTATGGCTACACCTTC. Amino acids: CASSHGEDYGYTF.

The sample holds many counts of this clonotype. The genes are TRBV12-3 or TRBV12-4 and TRBJ2-7; TRBD2 agrees at 9 bases. This CDR3 is built from 13 residues. After removal of 8 bases from V and 4 bases from J, the junction contained 6 bases not matched to a gene. The CDR3 DNA sequence: TGTGCCAGCGGAGGGACTAGCCGGTACGAGCAGTACTTC. Encoded protein: CASGGTSRYEQYF.

This clonotype was counted ten times or more. The rearrangement joins TRBV20-1 to TRBJ1-5; D is uncertain. This CDR3 spans 15 amino acids. V gave up 1 base and J gave up 1 base, with 11 bases separating them. Germline CDR1 is DFQATT and CDR2 is SNEGSKA (reference sequence). The CDR3 loop reads CSARGPGSSNQPQHF. DNA for the CDR3: TGCAGTGCTAGAGGTCCGGGGAGCAGCAATCAGCCCCAGCATTTT.

The table lists this clonotype with a few counts. Germline is not matched at one junction end, which may reflect a read error. The rearrangement uses TRBV3-1 and TRBJ1-2; TRBD1 might be the D (5 bases). The germline CDR1 and CDR2 sequences are LGHDT and YNNKEL (reference sequence). This CDR3 has 11 residues. The DNA for the CDR3 is TGTGCCAGCAGCCTAGGTGGGAATCAGGGCTTC. It encodes CASSLGGNQGF. Complete variable domain (other parts from reference TRBV3-1 and TRBJ1-2): DTAVSQTPKYLVTQMGNDKSIKCEQNLGHDTMYWYKQDSKKFLKIMFSYNNKELIINETVPNRFSPKSPDKAHLNLHINSLELGDSAVYFCASSLGGNQGFGSGTRLTVV.